This T cell receptor (beta chain) is drawn from a study of shared clonotypes between healthy human individuals. Study-level findings and limits: It was observed that roughly 4.8% of naive CD4 clonotypes were shared across a handful of donors.

Trimming removed 0 bases from V and 0 bases from J, with 19 bases in between. The CDR3 loop spans 19 amino acids. Germline V gene lookup returns CDR1 LGHNA and CDR2 YSLEER. Profiled with immunoSEQ multiplex PCR; TCRdb holds only in-frame clones, not every one. The profile covers more than 850,000 clones, with 75% to 80% appearing a single time and roughly 0.56% taken by the ten largest. Remarks on this clone: Its cognate antigen is unknown.

Those who donated were healthy HIV-negative adults, with no recent acute infections or vaccinations reported. The TCR was taken from a man in his late teens or twenties in good health. Some clones in this sample may be carry-over from other donors' samples. The V and J genes are TRBV4-3 and TRBJ2-3, with D uncertain. Specimen: memory CD4+ T cells from PBMCs. Subset reported: CD45RA-negative fraction. This CDR3 reads CASSQETSLGFPSTDTQYF. DNA of the CDR3: TGCGCCAGCAGCCAAGAAACCTCGCTTGGTTTTCCTAGCACAGATACGCAGTATTTT.